This T cell receptor beta chain was identified in a study of T cell responses to AZD1222 COVID-19 vaccine. Turning to the study itself: It was second doses at about 4 or about 12 weeks that were pooled. General observations from the study: Targeting of unmutated variant regions was reportedly seen in nearly half of spike-specific TCRs. Clonal diversity was possibly underestimated; the donors were predominantly white British and more often female. Mapped onto spike, vaccine-associated CD4 TCRs spanned it and were dominant at 160-218 and 743-854.

The count of this clone is one. Antigen unknown. The data were produced by immunoSEQ multiplex PCR, yet TCRdb's version contains in-frame clones alone and is incomplete. The table shows some 120,000 clones, with roughly nine tenths occurring only once. This TCR was recovered from an adult in good health. The sample was peripheral blood, taken on day 0 of AZD1222 vaccination.

The CDR3 reads CASSVGDTIYF. The CDR3 DNA follows: TGTGCCAGCAGCGTAGGGGACACCATATATTTT. This chain joins TRBV9 and TRBJ1-3; no clear D. The length of the CDR3 is 11 residues. V was pared by 0 bases and J by 8 bases, with 3 bases between. Germline V lookup: CDR1 SGDLS, CDR2 YYNGEE. Filled out from reference TRBV9 and TRBJ1-3, the complete variable domain reads DSGVTQTPKHLITATGQRVTLRCSPRSGDLSVYWYQQSLDQGLQFLIQYYNGEERAKGNILERFSAQQFPDLHSELNLSSLELGDSALYFCASSVGDTIYFGEGSWLTVV.